The present T cell receptor (beta chain) was sequenced within a study of molecular identifiers for immune sequencing clone quantification. Study-level points and caveats: Amid 750,000 to 1,000,000 naive cells, spiked Jurkat TCR RNA from one cell was reportedly still detectable. Whereas naive cells kept under 1% of molecules in clones above 20 RNA copies, such clones held over 98% in effectors.

This CDR3 is built from 12 residues. The germline V gene encodes CDR1 LNHDA and CDR2 SQIVND (reference sequence). V was shortened by 7 bases and J by 7 bases, with 11 bases between the two germline ends. TCRdb recomputed calls from the PCR reads with MiXCR, one row per CDR3 protein. There are around 480,000 distinct CDR3 sequences in the sample; 20% to 25% occur only once, and approximately 0.84% lies in the top ten. At least ten counts were recorded for this clonotype. Its antigen is not identified. The sequence was obtained from a human donor in good health. Some libraries in this study had Jurkat cell RNA spiked in. Sequenced sample: naive CD8+ T cells from blood, with Jurkat cell RNA spiked in. Regarding subset: FACS-sorted CD8+CD4-CCR7+CD45RA+ naive T cells. The chain carries TRBV19 and TRBJ1-3; D is unclear. CDR3 sequence reads: CASTIGPNTIYF. DNA of the CDR3: TGTGCCAGTACCATCGGACCCAACACCATATATTTT.